A single TCR beta chain is shown here with its context. What antigen it recognizes has not been identified. Base qualities were left out, and no much larger clone turns up one base away. The data stem from a study of shared clonotypes between healthy human individuals (dated by TCRdb to 2018 to 2020). Study-level background: A couple of women and a few men aged 18 to 49 years were included in the cohort. The study deeply sequenced blood TCR repertoires of roughly five healthy adults to estimate repertoire size and the extent of clonotype sharing between individuals. To increase sequencing depth and limit assay-specific biases, TCR repertoire library preparation and sequencing were carried out by different laboratories using diverse techniques. Between about 0.8 and 9.5 billion PBMCs per donor were obtained by leukapheresis.

Here is what the overall study found, with its caveats: Because the study included only a small number of donors, the genetic and exposure-history diversity represented was limited. Sampling was limited to blood, and TCR repertoires in tissue likely differ from TCR repertoires in blood. Pairwise subsampling led to the expectation that sequencing depth would affect the degree of clonotype sharing among donors.

Donors were healthy HIV-negative adults with no recently reported acute infections or vaccinations. Every donor was a Caucasian adult living in Nashville, Tennessee, USA. For unsorted samples, 85 million to 100 million PBMCs were counted, and genomic DNA was extracted using the QIAamp DNA Blood Mini kit. Blood was collected by leukapheresis, and PBMCs were isolated by Ficoll-Histopaque density gradient centrifugation and then cryopreserved in liquid nitrogen vapor phase. Using the deep immunoSEQ assay, multiplex PCR amplified TCR CDR3 regions from genomic DNA. Extracted genomic DNA from each cell subset was spread evenly across all wells of several immunoSEQ 96-well plates, with each plate serving as a replicate. For unsorted PBMC, each replicate PCR was loaded with 300 to 350 ng genomic DNA, equivalent to tens of thousands of T cell genomes. Ten immunoSEQ deep assay plates were used to sequence unsorted PBMC genomic DNA. Purified libraries were quantified with a Qubit 3.0 fluorometer, sized on a Bioanalyzer 2100, and re-quantified with the KAPA Library Quantification kit. Each immunoSEQ 96-well plate was sequenced on its own single-read 150-cycle Illumina NextSeq 550 flow cell. Concerning the study's data processing: Because the immunoSEQ output included only junctional sequences and no quality scores, the filtering could not be the same as the filtering used for full-length reads. To assign V/J genes and CDR3, sequences were annotated against IMGT germline references using PyIR, a Python wrapper for IgBLAST v1.9. Any read was removed if the V/J assignment was weak (E-value above 1e-6), the CDR3 was missing, or the read contained stop codons, out-of-frame junctions, or ambiguous translated residues. V3J clonotypes were defined as sequences sharing an identical inferred V gene, J gene, and CDR3 amino acid sequence. Percentage overlap between repertoires was calculated by dividing the number of shared unique clonotypes by the size of the smaller repertoire. Repertoire richness was assessed with RTK rarefaction, the Chao1 estimator, and Recon v2.1 estimates of unobserved clonotypes. TCRdb retrieved this table from immuneACCESS and kept in-frame rearrangements only. Not all clones are present; in checked studies, unresolved V genes account for under half, and no reason is known for the remainder. That table furnishes V, J and clone size, whereas the DNA furnished D and trimming. The table for this sample lists fewer than 700,000 clones; around 78% of them were counted only once. The ten largest make up 9.5% to 15% of the sample.

This receptor was taken from a middle-aged woman in good health. Some clones in this sample may be carry-over from other donors' samples. Sequences were obtained from PBMCs.

CDR3 sequence: CASSIGASGYTDTQYF. Here is the DNA: TGTGCCAGTAGTATAGGGGCTAGCGGCTACACAGATACGCAGTATTTT. The chain is made from TRBV19 and TRBJ2-3; TRBD2 fits 7 bases in the junction. CDR1 is given as LNHDA and CDR2 as SQIVND, both from the germline V gene (reference sequence). The CDR3 covers 16 residues, taking in both the cysteine and the phenylalanine. The sequence is cut down to CDR3 DNA, 48 bases in frame from base 1. Clipping removes 1 base from V and 2 bases from J, with 6 as the unmatched junction base count. Beyond the CDR3, the reference TRBV19 and TRBJ2-3 genes provide the residues; the full variable domain reads: DGGITQSPKYLFRKEGQNVTLSCEQNLNHDAMYWYRQDPGQGLRLIYYSQIVNDFQKGDIAEGYSVSREKKESFPLTVTSAQKNPTAFYLCASSIGASGYTDTQYFGPGTRLTVL.